Below are 11 T cell receptor beta chains sequenced from a single sample in a study of cytomegalovirus exposure and HLA in healthy donors. Researchers ran the PCR with 60 Vbeta and 13 Jbeta primers. Only in-frame clones appear in the TCRdb table, and some are missing; sequencing was by immunoSEQ multiplex PCR. The sample lists roughly 180,000 clones, around 75% occurring once. The sample consisted of PBMCs. The receptor set was obtained from a female donor in good health and CMV-seronegative.

This chain uses TRBV29-1 with TRBJ1-2, with 8 bases that match TRBD1. V dropped 0 bases and J dropped 4; count of bases not matched to a gene: 7. This CDR3 comprises 15 residues. Germline assignment: CDR1 SQVTM and CDR2 ANQGSEA. The CDR3 nucleotides are TGCAGCGTTGAAGATGGTCCCGGGACAGGCTATGGCTACACCTTC. Translated, it gives CSVEDGPGTGYGYTF. The full variable domain, in which reference TRBV29-1 and TRBJ1-2 provide the parts outside the CDR3, is SAVISQKPSRDICQRGTSLTIQCQVDSQVTMMFWYRQQPGQSLTLIATANQGSEATYESGFVIDKFPISRPNLTFSTLTVSNMSPEDSSIYLCSVEDGPGTGYGYTFGSGTRLTVV.

Remarks on this clone: The CDR3 end shows no conserved phenylalanine or tryptophan, and so a read error is likely. The limits of the CDR3 on the DNA are not certain, so only TCRdb's listed CDR3 is given. The chain's CDR3 is CASSFWTGGI. This chain links TRBV27 with TRBJ1-1; the DNA was not compared with TRBD1, the D call given in the table. Germline lookup yields CDR1 MNHEY and CDR2 SMNVEV (reference sequence). Ends included, the CDR3 has 10 residues.

The rearrangement joins TRBV19 to TRBJ1-4, with D maybe TRBD1 (6 bases). The CDR3 runs 15 residues. V shed 1 base and J shed 5 bases, with 11 bases lying between them. Germline values: CDR1 LNHDA, CDR2 SQIVND (reference sequence). DNA for the CDR3: TGTGCCAGTAGTATAGGGGGGGGCCTAAATGAAAAACTGTTTTTT. Residues: CASSIGGGLNEKLFF.

The gene calls are TRBV14 and TRBJ2-3; 7 bases fit TRBD2. Germline V gives CDR1 SGHDN, CDR2 FVKESK. Trimming at V came to 4 bases and at J to 3 bases, leaving 10 bases not matched to a gene. The CDR3 contains 16 residues. CDR3 nucleotides: TGTGCCAGCAGCCGCCTACTAGGCGGGGGTACAGATACGCAGTATTTT. Protein product: CASSRLLGGGTDTQYF.

This clone was seen only a few times. The J gene is TRBJ1-6, the V gene TRBV7-2, with a tentative D call TRBD1 (6 bases). CDR3 length: 14 amino acids. Germline CDR1 reads SGHTA; CDR2 reads FQGNSA. V gave up 3 bases and J gave up 7 bases, with 10 bases separating them. The CDR3 DNA is TGTGCCAGCAGCTTCACAGGGCAGAATTCACCCCTCCACTTT. This translates into CASSFTGQNSPLHF.

V gene TRBV11-2 combines with J gene TRBJ2-5; D is unclear. Germline assignment: CDR1 SGHAT and CDR2 FQNNGV. V shed 1 base and J shed 2 bases, with 14 bases lying between them. This CDR3 region has 16 residues. This CDR3 is CASSLGYRRSQETQYF. The CDR3, as DNA: TGTGCCAGCAGCTTAGGATACCGCAGATCACAAGAGACCCAGTACTTC.

The chain joins TRBV7-9 to TRBJ2-7; D possibly corresponds to TRBD1 (5 bases). CDR1 and CDR2 from the germline V gene are SEHNR and FQNEAQ (reference sequence). The CDR3 covers 15 residues. The V end lost 1 base, the J end lost 5 bases, and 15 bases lay between the germline ends. CDR3 nucleotide sequence: TGTGCCAGCAGCTTAGTATGGGCAGGGAAGAACGAGCAGTACTTC. Its translation: CASSLVWAGKNEQYF. Full variable domain (remainder filled in from reference TRBV7-9 and TRBJ2-7): DTGVSQNPRHKITKRGQNVTFRCDPISEHNRLYWYRQTLGQGPEFLTYFQNEAQLEKSRLLSDRFSAERPKGSFSTLEIQRTEQGDSAMYLCASSLVWAGKNEQYFGPGTRLTVT.

The rearrangement joins TRBV19 to TRBJ2-7; D gene ambiguous. CDR3 size: 13 residues. Germline values: CDR1 LNHDA, CDR2 SQIVND (reference sequence). V shed 1 base and J shed 2 bases, with 6 bases lying between them. The CDR3 is CASSIATTYEQYF. As DNA, the CDR3 is TGTGCCAGTAGTATAGCCACTACCTACGAGCAGTACTTC.

In this sample, this clone turned up a few times. The chain combines TRBV4-2 with TRBJ2-1, with TRBD2 matching 12 bases. With 2 bases clipped from V and 14 bases from J, the junction kept 13 bases outside the gene matches. Per germline, CDR1 LGHNA and CDR2 YNFKEQ. The CDR3 contains 16 residues. The CDR3, as DNA: TGTGCCAGCAGCCAAAGGACTAGCGGGACGACAATGAGCAAGTTCTTC. Protein: CASSQRTSGTTMSKFF.

This chain joins TRBV15 and TRBJ2-1, with D maybe TRBD2 (6 bases). The V gene lost 4 bases and the J gene lost 15 bases, with 16 bases spanning the gap. Germline assignment: CDR1 LNHNV and CDR2 YYDKDF (reference sequence). The CDR3 is 12 residues long. The CDR3 reads CATSIEGGLPFF. CDR3 nucleotide sequence: TGTGCCACCAGCATTGAGGGAGGTCTGCCGTTCTTC.

The rearrangement links TRBV5-1 to TRBJ2-3; 10 nucleotides line up with TRBD1. The V segment lost 6 bases and the J segment 2 bases; nucleotides outside the gene matches: 12. Germline V gives CDR1 SGHRS, CDR2 YFSETQ. The CDR3 has 17 amino acids. For the CDR3, the DNA is TGCGCCAGCACCCCTCGTCCGGGACAGGGGTCCACAGATACGCAGTATTTT. This codes for CASTPRPGQGSTDTQYF.